One sample yielded the 3 T cell receptor beta chains listed below, sequenced in a study of blood T cell repertoires in COVID-19. This table comes from immunoSEQ multiplex PCR, and its TCRdb copy is limited to in-frame clones, with some not included. The sample shows about 190,000 clones, about 77% of them seen only once. The specimen was peripheral blood. The receptors come from a woman over 75 with active or convalescent COVID-19.

This rearrangement joins TRBV10-3 to TRBJ1-5; weak D call: TRBD1 (6 bases). The CDR3 covers 16 residues. The V and J ends lost 2 bases and 3 bases respectively, with 14 bases between them. Germline loops: CDR1 ENHRY, CDR2 SYGVKD. As DNA, the CDR3 is TGTGCCATCAGTGAGGTCAGGGGTCGAAACAATCAGCCCCAGCATTTT. Protein sequence: CAISEVRGRNNQPQHF.

This clone was seen a handful of times. This chain links TRBV9 with TRBJ2-2, with TRBD1 matching 8 bases. Germline-derived CDR1 and CDR2 are SGDLS and YYNGEE. V shed 4 bases and J 6 bases; nucleotides not matched to a gene: 8. This CDR3 spans 15 amino acids. The DNA for the CDR3 is TGTGCCAGCAGCCGGACAGGGTTGACACCCGGGGAGCTGTTTTTT. Translating it yields CASSRTGLTPGELFF.

This chain links TRBV19 with TRBJ2-3, with 7 nucleotides matching TRBD2. CDR3 length equals 16 residues. V trimming: 9 bases; J trimming: 0 bases; junction bases outside the gene matches: 12. In germline, CDR1 is LNHDA, CDR2 SQIVND (reference sequence). The CDR3 coding sequence is TGTGCCAGCCGAGAGATGGCGCGGGGGAGCACAGATACGCAGTATTTT. It specifies CASREMARGSTDTQYF.